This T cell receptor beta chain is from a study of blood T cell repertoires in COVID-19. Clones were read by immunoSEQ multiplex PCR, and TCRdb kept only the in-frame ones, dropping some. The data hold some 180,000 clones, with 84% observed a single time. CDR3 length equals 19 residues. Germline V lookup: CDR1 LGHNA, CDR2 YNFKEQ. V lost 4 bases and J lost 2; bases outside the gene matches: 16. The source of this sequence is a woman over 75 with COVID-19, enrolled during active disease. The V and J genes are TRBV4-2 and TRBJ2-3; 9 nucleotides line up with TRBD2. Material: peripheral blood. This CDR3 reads CASSRTTGMRGGATDTQYF. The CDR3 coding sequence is TGTGCCAGCAGCCGGACGACTGGTATGCGGGGGGGGGCCACAGATACGCAGTATTTT.